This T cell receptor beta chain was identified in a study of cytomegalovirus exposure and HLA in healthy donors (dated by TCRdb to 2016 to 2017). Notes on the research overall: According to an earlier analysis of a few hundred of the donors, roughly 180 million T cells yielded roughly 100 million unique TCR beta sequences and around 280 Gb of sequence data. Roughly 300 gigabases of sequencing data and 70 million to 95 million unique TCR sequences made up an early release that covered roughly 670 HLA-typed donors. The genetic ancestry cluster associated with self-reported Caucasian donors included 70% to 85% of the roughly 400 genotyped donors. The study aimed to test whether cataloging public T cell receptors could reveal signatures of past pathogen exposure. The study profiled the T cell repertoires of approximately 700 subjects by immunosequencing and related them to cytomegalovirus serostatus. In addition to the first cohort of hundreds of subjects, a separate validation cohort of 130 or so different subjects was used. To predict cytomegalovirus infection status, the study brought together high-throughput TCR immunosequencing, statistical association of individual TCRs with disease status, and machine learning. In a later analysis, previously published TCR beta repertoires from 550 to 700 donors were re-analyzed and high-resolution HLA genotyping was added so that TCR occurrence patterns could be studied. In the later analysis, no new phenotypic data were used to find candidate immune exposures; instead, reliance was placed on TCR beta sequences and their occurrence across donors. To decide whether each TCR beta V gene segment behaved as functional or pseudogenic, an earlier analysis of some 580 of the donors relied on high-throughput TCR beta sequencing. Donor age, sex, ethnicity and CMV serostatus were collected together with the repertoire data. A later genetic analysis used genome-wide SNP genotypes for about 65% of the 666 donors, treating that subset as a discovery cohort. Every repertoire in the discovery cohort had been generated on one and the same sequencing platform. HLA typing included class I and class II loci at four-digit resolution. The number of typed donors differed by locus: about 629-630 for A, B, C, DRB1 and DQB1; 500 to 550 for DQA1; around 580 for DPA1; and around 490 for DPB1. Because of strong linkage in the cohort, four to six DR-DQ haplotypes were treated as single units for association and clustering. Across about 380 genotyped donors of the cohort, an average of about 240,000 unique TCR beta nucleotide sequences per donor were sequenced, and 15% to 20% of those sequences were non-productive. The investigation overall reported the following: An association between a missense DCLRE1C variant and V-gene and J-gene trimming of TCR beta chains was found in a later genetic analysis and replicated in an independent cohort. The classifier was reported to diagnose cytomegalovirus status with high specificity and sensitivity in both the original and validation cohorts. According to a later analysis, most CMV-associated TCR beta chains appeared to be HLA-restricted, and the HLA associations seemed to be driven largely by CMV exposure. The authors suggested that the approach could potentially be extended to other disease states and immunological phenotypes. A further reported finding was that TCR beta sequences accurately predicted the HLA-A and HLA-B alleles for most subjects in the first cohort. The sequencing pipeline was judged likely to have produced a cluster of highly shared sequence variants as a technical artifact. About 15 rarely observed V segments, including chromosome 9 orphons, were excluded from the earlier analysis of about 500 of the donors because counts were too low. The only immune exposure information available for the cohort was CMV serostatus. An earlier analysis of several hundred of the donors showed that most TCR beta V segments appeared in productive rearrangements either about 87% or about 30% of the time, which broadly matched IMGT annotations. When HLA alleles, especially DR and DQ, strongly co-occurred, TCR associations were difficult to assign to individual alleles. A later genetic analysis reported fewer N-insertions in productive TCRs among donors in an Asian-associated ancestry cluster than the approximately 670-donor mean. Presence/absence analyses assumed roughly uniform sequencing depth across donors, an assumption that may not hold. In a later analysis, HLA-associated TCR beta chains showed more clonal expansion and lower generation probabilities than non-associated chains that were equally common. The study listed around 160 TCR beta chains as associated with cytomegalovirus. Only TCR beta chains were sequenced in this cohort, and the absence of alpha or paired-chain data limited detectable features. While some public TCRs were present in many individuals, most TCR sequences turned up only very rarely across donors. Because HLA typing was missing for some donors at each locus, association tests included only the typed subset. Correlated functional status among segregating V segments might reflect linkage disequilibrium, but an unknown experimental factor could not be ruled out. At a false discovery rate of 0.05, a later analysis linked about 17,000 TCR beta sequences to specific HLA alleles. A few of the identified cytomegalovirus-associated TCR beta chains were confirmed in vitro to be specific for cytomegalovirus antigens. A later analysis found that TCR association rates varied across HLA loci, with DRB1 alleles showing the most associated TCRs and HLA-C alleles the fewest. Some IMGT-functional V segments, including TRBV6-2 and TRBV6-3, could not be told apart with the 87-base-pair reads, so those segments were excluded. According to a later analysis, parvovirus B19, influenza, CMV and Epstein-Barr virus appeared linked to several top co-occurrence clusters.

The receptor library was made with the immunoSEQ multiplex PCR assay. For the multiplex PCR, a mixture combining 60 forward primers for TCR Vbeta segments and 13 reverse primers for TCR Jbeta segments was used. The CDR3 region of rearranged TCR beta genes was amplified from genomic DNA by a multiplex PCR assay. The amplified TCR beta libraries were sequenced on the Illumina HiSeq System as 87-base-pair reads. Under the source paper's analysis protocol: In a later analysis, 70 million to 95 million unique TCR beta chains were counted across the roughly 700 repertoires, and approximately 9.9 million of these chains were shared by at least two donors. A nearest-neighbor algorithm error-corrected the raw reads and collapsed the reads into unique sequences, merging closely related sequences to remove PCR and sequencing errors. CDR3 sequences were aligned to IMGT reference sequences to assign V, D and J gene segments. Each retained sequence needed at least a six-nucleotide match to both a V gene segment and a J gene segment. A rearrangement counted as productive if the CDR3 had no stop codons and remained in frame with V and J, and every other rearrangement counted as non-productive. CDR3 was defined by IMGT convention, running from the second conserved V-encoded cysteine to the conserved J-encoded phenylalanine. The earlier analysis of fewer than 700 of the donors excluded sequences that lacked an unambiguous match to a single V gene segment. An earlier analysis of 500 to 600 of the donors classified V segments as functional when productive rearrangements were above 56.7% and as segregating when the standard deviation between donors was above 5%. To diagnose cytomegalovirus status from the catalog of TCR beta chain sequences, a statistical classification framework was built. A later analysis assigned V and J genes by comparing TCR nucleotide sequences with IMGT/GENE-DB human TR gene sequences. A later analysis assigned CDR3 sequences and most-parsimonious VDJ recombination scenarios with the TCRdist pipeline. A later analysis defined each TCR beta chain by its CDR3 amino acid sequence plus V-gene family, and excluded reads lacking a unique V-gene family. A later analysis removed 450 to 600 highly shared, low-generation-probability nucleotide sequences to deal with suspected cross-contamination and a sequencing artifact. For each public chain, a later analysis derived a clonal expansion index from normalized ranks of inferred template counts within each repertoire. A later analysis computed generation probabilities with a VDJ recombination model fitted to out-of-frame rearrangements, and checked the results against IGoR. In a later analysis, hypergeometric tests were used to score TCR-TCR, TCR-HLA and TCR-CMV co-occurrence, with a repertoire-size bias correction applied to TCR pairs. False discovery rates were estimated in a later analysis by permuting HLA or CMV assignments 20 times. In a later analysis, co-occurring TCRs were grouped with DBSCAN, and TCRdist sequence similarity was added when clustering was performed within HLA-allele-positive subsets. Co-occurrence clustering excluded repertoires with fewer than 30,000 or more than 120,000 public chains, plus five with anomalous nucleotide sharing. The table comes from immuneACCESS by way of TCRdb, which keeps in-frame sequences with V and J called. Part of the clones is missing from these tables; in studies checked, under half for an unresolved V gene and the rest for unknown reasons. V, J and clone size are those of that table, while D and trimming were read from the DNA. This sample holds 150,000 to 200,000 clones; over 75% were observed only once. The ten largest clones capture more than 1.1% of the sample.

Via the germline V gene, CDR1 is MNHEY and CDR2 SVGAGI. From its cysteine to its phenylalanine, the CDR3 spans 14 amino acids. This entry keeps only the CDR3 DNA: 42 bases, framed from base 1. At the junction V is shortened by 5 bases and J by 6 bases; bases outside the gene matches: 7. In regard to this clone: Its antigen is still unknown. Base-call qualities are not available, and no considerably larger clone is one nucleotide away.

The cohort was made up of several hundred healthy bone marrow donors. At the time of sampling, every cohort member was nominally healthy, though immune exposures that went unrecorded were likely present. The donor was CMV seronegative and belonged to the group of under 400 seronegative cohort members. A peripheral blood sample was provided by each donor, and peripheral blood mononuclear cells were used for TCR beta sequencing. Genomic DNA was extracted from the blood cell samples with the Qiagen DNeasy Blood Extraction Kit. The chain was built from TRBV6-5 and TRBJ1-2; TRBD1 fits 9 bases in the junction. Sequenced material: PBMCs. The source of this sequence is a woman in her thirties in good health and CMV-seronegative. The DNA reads TGTGCCAGCAGTCCTAACAGGGGGCAGAATGGCTACACCTTC. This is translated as CASSPNRGQNGYTF.